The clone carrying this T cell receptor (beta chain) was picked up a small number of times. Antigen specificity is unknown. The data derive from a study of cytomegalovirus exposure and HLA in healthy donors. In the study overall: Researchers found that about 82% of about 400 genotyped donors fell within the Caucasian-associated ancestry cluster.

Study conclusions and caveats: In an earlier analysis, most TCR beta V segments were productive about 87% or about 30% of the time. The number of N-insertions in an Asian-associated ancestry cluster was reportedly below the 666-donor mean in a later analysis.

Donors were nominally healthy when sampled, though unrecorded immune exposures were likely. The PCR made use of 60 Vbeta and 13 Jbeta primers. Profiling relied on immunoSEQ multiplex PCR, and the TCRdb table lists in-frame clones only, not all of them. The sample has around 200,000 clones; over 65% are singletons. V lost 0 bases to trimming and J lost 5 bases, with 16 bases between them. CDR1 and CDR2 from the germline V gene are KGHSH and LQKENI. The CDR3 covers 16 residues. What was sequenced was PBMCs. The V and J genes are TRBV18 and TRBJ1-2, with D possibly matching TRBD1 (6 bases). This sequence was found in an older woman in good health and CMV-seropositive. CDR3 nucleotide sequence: TGTGCCAGCTCACCACCGGACCCCGGGACATCTTATGGCTACACCTTC. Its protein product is CASSPPDPGTSYGYTF.